A selection of T cell receptor beta chains follows, all from one sample in a study of CXCR3-negative and CXCR3-positive naive CD8 T cells. TCRdb reprocessed the 5' RACE reads and stores each CDR3 protein as one record, lacking DNA. This sample's table reports around 81,000 distinct CDR3 sequences. Source material: naive CXCR3- CD8+ T cells from blood. These receptors were obtained from a human donor in good health. Some clones in this sample may be carry-over from other donors' samples. CDR3s include the opening cysteine and the closing phenylalanine or tryptophan.

j_call v_call cdr3_aa
TRBJ2-7 TRBV7-2 CASSFDYQYEQYF
TRBJ2-1 TRBV7-3 CASSPLAGAYNEQLF
TRBJ2-1 TRBV28 CASSKAARPNEQFF
TRBJ2-7 TRBV15 CATSRDYPFEQYF
TRBJ2-1 TRBV12-3/TRBV12-4 CASSRDRGPLLEQFF
TRBJ2-7 TRBV9 CASSPRTETLSYEQYF
TRBJ2-2 TRBV29-1 CSVYRETGELFF
TRBJ2-7 TRBV20-1 CSARDRQDLGYEQYF
TRBJ2-5 TRBV6-5 CASSSFQGRAGQETQYF
TRBJ2-7 TRBV19 CATAVRAVSYEQYF
TRBJ2-1 TRBV28 CASSLSIASHEQFF
TRBJ1-5 TRBV12-3/TRBV12-4 CASSLRPQPQHF
TRBJ2-3 TRBV7-6 CASTGQGTDTQYF
TRBJ1-2 TRBV6-2/TRBV6-3 CASSYGTGVGYTF
TRBJ2-7 TRBV2 CASSEALALLSYEQYF
TRBJ2-4 TRBV20-1 CSARDLAGPLAKNIQYF
TRBJ2-5 TRBV6-2/TRBV6-3 CASSYSVQPQETQYF
TRBJ1-5 TRBV7-9 CASSWIDSNQPQHF
TRBJ2-5 TRBV20-1 CSARDWGPEWGRGETQYF
TRBJ2-1 TRBV20-1 CSANPLGGGNEQFF
TRBJ2-7 TRBV3-1 CASSLSVLGSQPSKYEQYF
TRBJ1-2 TRBV15 CATSRDQTNYGYTF
TRBJ1-1 TRBV19 CASSLGVEAFF
TRBJ2-7 TRBV29-1 CSVPGTSSYEQYF
TRBJ1-1 TRBV9 CASSPQDRKNTEAFF
TRBJ2-7 TRBV5-1 CASSLAGQGASYEQYF
TRBJ2-7 TRBV5-6 CASRHLRGGTADEQYF
TRBJ2-4 TRBV5-1 CASSPGQSGVNIQYF
TRBJ2-1 TRBV4-1 CASSHVGQGMQFF
TRBJ2-1 TRBV7-9 CASSYKGTGGRNEQFF
TRBJ2-3 TRBV2 CASRRGWGTDTQYF
TRBJ1-5 TRBV10-2 CASRAGTSNQPQHF
TRBJ1-6 TRBV27 CASRSYGALNSPLHF
TRBJ1-2 TRBV11-2 CASSLRASYGYTF
TRBJ2-5 TRBV29-1 CSVVPRDRGLETQYF
TRBJ2-3 TRBV20-1 CSAPKETLPRDTQYF
TRBJ2-7 TRBV6-5 CASSYGGPVGEQYF
TRBJ2-3 TRBV2 CASSERRYTDTQYF
TRBJ2-3 TRBV28 CASSLSGTSTDTQYF
TRBJ1-3 TRBV7-8 CASSISRPGQGTGNTIYF
TRBJ1-2 TRBV7-2 CASSLFSLNYGYTF
TRBJ1-1 TRBV5-6 CASTPEGGTEAFF
TRBJ2-1 TRBV20-1 CSASGQGSYLNNEQFF
TRBJ2-1 TRBV25-1 CASSEYTVVGHVEQFF
TRBJ1-1 TRBV29-1 CSVEDGTTPEAFF